One sample yielded the 21 T cell receptor beta chains listed below, sequenced in a study of T-cell reconstitution after alpha-beta-depleted transplantation in children. General study findings and limits: In patients about two months after transplant, alpha-beta T cells reportedly arose from several hundred expanded graft clones.

TCRbeta library construction was performed incorporating unique molecular identifiers. TCRdb fed the PCR reads into MiXCR, producing one record per CDR3 protein. The data contain roughly 30,000 distinct CDR3 sequences, roughly 6.7% of them singletons. Their specific antigens are unknown. This specimen was peripheral blood, taken 60 days after TCRalphabeta/CD19-depleted stem cell transplant. These receptors were taken from a child under two years old who had a stem cell transplant for acute myeloid leukemia, so the T cells may come from the graft donor.

This clonotype turned up a few times. The chain carries TRBV7-6 and TRBJ2-1, with 15 positions matching TRBD2. Trimming at V came to 1 base and at J to 8 bases, leaving 6 bases not matched to a gene. This CDR3 is built from 17 residues. Germline V lookup: CDR1 SGHVS, CDR2 FNYEAQ. The CDR3 reads CASSLDGLAGGHDEQFF. CDR3 nucleotides: TGTGCCAGCAGCTTAGATGGACTAGCGGGAGGGCACGATGAGCAGTTCTTC.

This clonotype was seen ten or more times. The chain uses TRBV4-3 and TRBJ2-7; TRBD2 might be the D (5 bases). The CDR3 contains 12 residues. V lost 4 bases to trimming and J lost 3 bases, with 7 bases between them. Germline values: CDR1 LGHNA, CDR2 YSLEER. The CDR3 sequence: CASSPGGYEQYF. The CDR3 nucleotides are TGCGCCAGCAGCCCAGGAGGCTACGAGCAGTACTTC.

This clonotype showed up many times. The J gene is TRBJ1-4, the V gene TRBV28; tentative D call: TRBD1 (6 bases). CDR1 and CDR2 (germline): MDHEN, SYDVKM. The CDR3 spans 15 residues. V lost 2 bases and J 4 bases, leaving 11 bases between the germline ends. The CDR3 DNA follows: TGTGCCAGCAGTTTAGGGACAACGAATAATGAAAAACTGTTTTTT. As protein: CASSLGTTNNEKLFF.

In this sample, this clonotype turned up many times. The genes are TRBV9 and TRBJ2-3; 8 nucleotides agree with TRBD2. The CDR3 is 16 amino acids. Germline-derived CDR1 and CDR2 are SGDLS and YYNGEE. Trimming at V came to 0 bases and at J to 5 bases, leaving 8 bases not matched to a gene. The CDR3 spells CASSVAPGGLGDTQYF. For the CDR3, the DNA is TGTGCCAGCAGCGTAGCTCCCGGGGGACTAGGAGATACGCAGTATTTT.

Many counts were recorded for this clonotype. The V call is TRBV4-3, the J call TRBJ2-7; D gene ambiguous. The V gene's germline CDR1 is LGHNA and CDR2 YSLEER. The ends were cut back, 1 base at V and 0 bases at J, with 4 bases in the middle. CDR3 length: 13 residues. CDR3 sequence (DNA): TGCGCCAGCAGCCAAGGCCGCTCCTACGAGCAGTACTTC. Translating gives CASSQGRSYEQYF.

Regarding this clonotype: This clone may be a read error of a much larger clone one base away. The chain combines TRBV24-1 with TRBJ2-1; tentatively, D is TRBD1 or TRBD2 (5 bases each). The V and J ends lost 4 bases and 6 bases respectively, with 21 bases between them. Per germline, CDR1 KGHDR and CDR2 SFDVKD. The CDR3 loop spans 17 amino acids. The CDR3 is CATSELKGGGAINEQFF. For the CDR3, the DNA is TGTGCCACCAGTGAGTTGAAGGGTGGGGGAGCCATCAATGAGCAGTTCTTC.

This clonotype was detected many times. The chain combines TRBV12-1 with TRBJ2-1; the D call in the table, TRBD2, was not verified against the DNA. TRBV12-1 constitutes a pseudogene. CDR3 length equals 13 residues. CDR3 protein: CASSPGLAGTQFF. The DNA for the CDR3 is TGTGCCAGCAGCCCTGGACTAGCGGGAACACAGTTCTTC.

The chain couples TRBV7-9 to TRBJ2-3; 8 nucleotides match TRBD2. The CDR3 runs to 14 residues. V trimming: 5 bases; J trimming: 5 bases; junction bases outside the gene matches: 6. Germline loops: CDR1 SEHNR, CDR2 FQNEAQ (reference sequence). The CDR3 loop is CASSIGLAGDTQYF. Here the CDR3 DNA reads TGTGCCAGCAGCATCGGCCTAGCGGGAGATACGCAGTATTTT. Full variable domain (remainder filled in from reference TRBV7-9 and TRBJ2-3): DTGVSQNPRHKITKRGQNVTFRCDPISEHNRLYWYRQTLGQGPEFLTYFQNEAQLEKSRLLSDRFSAERPKGSFSTLEIQRTEQGDSAMYLCASSIGLAGDTQYFGPGTRLTVL.

In its sample, this clonotype was seen many times. V gene TRBV12-3 or TRBV12-4 combines with J gene TRBJ2-2; D might be TRBD1 (6 bases). Trimming cost V 10 bases and J 2 bases, with 14 bases left between them. The CDR3 length is 14 residues. The CDR3 coding sequence is TGTGCCACCGCCGGCAGGGGTAACACCGGGGAGCTGTTTTTT. Translating it yields CATAGRGNTGELFF.

This clonotype has a count of ten or more. The rearrangement links TRBV9 to TRBJ1-1; the D gene is possibly TRBD1 (5 bases). This CDR3 has 15 residues. V lost 4 bases and J lost 5, with 18 bases in between. Germline lookup yields CDR1 SGDLS and CDR2 YYNGEE. CDR3 nucleotides: TGTGCCAGCAGCCCCTCTGGGCAGGGAGGGACTGAAGCTTTCTTT. Translated, it gives CASSPSGQGGTEAFF. The full variable domain, in which reference TRBV9 and TRBJ1-1 provide the parts outside the CDR3, is DSGVTQTPKHLITATGQRVTLRCSPRSGDLSVYWYQQSLDQGLQFLIQYYNGEERAKGNILERFSAQQFPDLHSELNLSSLELGDSALYFCASSPSGQGGTEAFFGQGTRLTVV.

This clonotype was observed at least ten times. This chain links TRBV7-9 with TRBJ1-5, with D unresolved. Germline assignment: CDR1 SEHNR and CDR2 FQNEAQ (reference sequence). Trimming pared 1 base from V and 11 bases from J, leaving 15 bases between. The CDR3 runs 14 residues. The CDR3 region is CASSLEGRWEAQHF. DNA for the CDR3: TGTGCCAGCAGCTTAGAAGGGAGGTGGGAAGCCCAGCATTTT.

This clonotype occurred many times. The J gene is TRBJ2-1, the V gene TRBV20-1; 10 bases fit TRBD2. Germline V CDR1 and CDR2: DFQATT, SNEGSKA (reference sequence). With V trimmed by 6 bases and J by 8 bases, 7 bases remained unmatched. CDR3 length: 13 amino acids. The CDR3 loop is CSAEPSGGYEQFF. Written as DNA, the CDR3 is TGCAGTGCGGAACCTAGCGGGGGCTATGAGCAGTTCTTC.

This clonotype was counted at least ten times. Here the CDR3 reads CASSQAVRAHNEQFF. In nucleotides, the CDR3 is TGTGCCAGCAGCCAAGCGGTGCGGGCCCACAATGAGCAGTTCTTC. The V gene is TRBV4-2, the J gene TRBJ2-1; tentative D call: TRBD2 (5 bases). This CDR3 has 15 residues. The V gene's germline CDR1 is LGHNA and CDR2 YNFKEQ. V lost 1 base to trimming and J lost 5 bases, with 12 bases between them.

In its sample, this clonotype was seen many times. The genes are TRBV30 and TRBJ1-4; maybe TRBD1 (5 bases). The CDR3 extends over 16 amino acids. The ends were cut back, 2 bases at V and 6 bases at J, with 19 bases in the middle. Germline CDR1 is GTSNPN and CDR2 is SVGIG (reference sequence). This chain's CDR3 is CAWSIYGHSGHEKLFF. As DNA, the CDR3 is TGTGCCTGGAGTATCTACGGACATAGTGGACATGAAAAACTGTTTTTT.

Comments on this clonotype: This may stem from a read error, because a much larger clone lies one nucleotide away. J is TRBJ2-2 and V is TRBV7-9; tentative D call: TRBD2 (6 bases). The CDR3 totals 16 residues. Trimming removed 6 bases from V and 2 bases from J, with 16 bases in between. Germline V gene lookup returns CDR1 SEHNR and CDR2 FQNEAQ (reference sequence). DNA for the CDR3: TGTGCCAGCAGTTCAGGACTAACGGGAAACACCGGGGAGCTGTTTTTT. Translation: CASSSGLTGNTGELFF.

The V gene is TRBV6-2 or TRBV6-3, the J gene TRBJ1-5, with D perhaps TRBD1 (5 bases). This CDR3 region has 12 residues. V was trimmed by 2 bases and J by 7 bases, leaving 6 bases between them. Germline-derived CDR1 and CDR2 are MNHEY and SVGEGT. In nucleotides, the CDR3 is TGTGCCAGCAGTTACGGGGGGCAGCCCCAGCATTTT. It specifies CASSYGGQPQHF.

At least ten counts were recorded for this clonotype. The chain is built from TRBV30 and TRBJ2-5, with unresolved D. Trimming pared 0 bases from V and 4 bases from J, leaving 6 bases between. This CDR3 region has 12 residues. The germline V gene has CDR1 GTSNPN and CDR2 SVGIG (reference sequence). The CDR3 DNA reads TGTGCCTGGAGTGTATGGCGAGAGACCCAGTACTTC. It codes for CAWSVWRETQYF.

This clonotype was recorded many times. The rearrangement uses TRBV7-8 and TRBJ2-4; the D gene is possibly TRBD1 (5 bases). The germline CDR1 and CDR2 sequences are SGHVS and FQNEAQ. The CDR3 contains 16 residues. Deletions cut 5 bases from V and 0 bases from J, with 14 bases between. The CDR3 DNA is TGTGCCAGCAGCCTAATGGGGCTTTTAGCCAAAAACATTCAGTACTTC. Protein sequence: CASSLMGLLAKNIQYF.

In this sample, this clonotype turned up many times. The rearrangement joins TRBV24-1 to TRBJ2-1; TRBD2 matches at 7 bases. Trimming at V came to 5 bases and at J to 8 bases, leaving 14 bases not matched to a gene. The CDR3 has 16 amino acids. CDR1 and CDR2 (germline): KGHDR, SFDVKD. CDR3 DNA: TGTGCCACCAGTGCGGTAGCGGGTCTAAAAAAGGATGAGCAGTTCTTC. Protein: CATSAVAGLKKDEQFF.

This clonotype appeared many times. The genes are TRBV5-5 and TRBJ2-3; D is unclear. Between the trimmed V and J ends, which lost 1 base and 2 bases, there was a span of 11 bases. This CDR3 is 15 amino acids long. Germline CDR1 SGHKS, CDR2 YYEKEE (reference sequence). DNA of the CDR3: TGTGCCAGCAGCTTGAACGCCCGCCTCACAGATACGCAGTATTTT. It translates to CASSLNARLTDTQYF. Supplemented by reference TRBV5-5 and TRBJ2-3, the full variable domain reads DAGVTQSPTHLIKTRGQQVTLRCSPISGHKSVSWYQQVLGQGPQFIFQYYEKEERGRGNFPDRFSARQFPNYSSELNVNALLLGDSALYLCASSLNARLTDTQYFGPGTRLTVL.

This clonotype occurred many times. The chain employs TRBV7-9 and TRBJ2-2; no clear D gene. The germline V and J ends were trimmed by 7 bases and 1 base, with 7 bases remaining between them. CDR1 and CDR2 from the germline V gene are SEHNR and FQNEAQ (reference sequence). The CDR3 extends over 13 amino acids. The CDR3 protein is CASIRKNTGELFF. DNA of the CDR3: TGTGCCAGCATCCGCAAGAACACCGGGGAGCTGTTTTTT. Drawing the rest from reference TRBV7-9 and TRBJ2-2, the complete variable domain is DTGVSQNPRHKITKRGQNVTFRCDPISEHNRLYWYRQTLGQGPEFLTYFQNEAQLEKSRLLSDRFSAERPKGSFSTLEIQRTEQGDSAMYLCASIRKNTGELFFGEGSRLTVL.